Following are 2 T cell receptor beta chains from one sample sequenced in a study of T cell changes during pregnancy in multiple sclerosis (dated by TCRdb to between 2018 and 2020). The library was obtained by the immunoSEQ multiplex PCR assay. Sourced from immuneACCESS, this table was stored by TCRdb with only in-frame sequences that have V and J called. A share of the clones is absent; for the studies checked, an unresolved V gene accounts for under half, and the remainder has no known explanation. In this sample the table shows under 120,000 clones, just over 90% of which occur a single time. The top ten hold roughly 3.5% of the sample. This material consisted of peripheral blood, taken after pregnancy. These receptors were taken from a female donor with multiple sclerosis, enrolled in a pregnancy study.

In the case of this clone: Other DNA sequences in this sample translate to the same CDR3. This chain links TRBV19 with TRBJ1-1; tentatively, D is TRBD1 (6 bases). The CDR3 is 14 residues long. Germline values: CDR1 LNHDA, CDR2 SQIVND (reference sequence). Deletions cut 3 bases from V and 0 bases from J, with 8 bases between. DNA for the CDR3: TGTGCCAGTAGTATTGGACAGTTGAACACTGAAGCTTTCTTT. Protein product: CASSIGQLNTEAFF.

The rearrangement joins TRBV2 to TRBJ1-6, with 8 bases matching TRBD1. Trimming cost V 8 bases and J 9 bases; bases outside gene matches: 18. This CDR3 contains 17 residues. The germline CDR1 and CDR2 sequences are SNHLY and FYNNEI. The CDR3 DNA follows: TGTGCCAGCTACGACATTCCAGGGGGCCACTCGGGTTCACCCCTCCACTTT. Translation gives CASYDIPGGHSGSPLHF.